Listed below are T cell receptor beta chains from one sample, sequenced in a study of control samples from healthy donors and cancer patients. Generated by immunoSEQ multiplex PCR, the TCRdb table keeps only in-frame clones and is missing some. The repertoire has about 26,000 clones, approximately 78% of them found once; the top ten carry approximately 22%. The sample consisted of PBMCs. These receptor sequences come from a man in his fifties or sixties with colorectal cancer. Both conserved end residues are part of each CDR3. D genes are given only for firm matches.

J,V,D,CDR3,DNA
TRBJ1-2,TRBV19,-,CASRLRGDNYGYTF,TGTGCCAGTAGGCTCCGGGGAGATAACTATGGCTACACCTTC
TRBJ2-1,TRBV29-1,-,CSVVGQLLRLEQFF,TGCAGCGTTGTTGGACAGTTACTACGCCTTGAGCAGTTCTTC
TRBJ2-7,TRBV2,TRBD2,CASSDLAGGSYEQYF,TGTGCCAGCAGTGATCTAGCGGGGGGATCCTACGAGCAGTACTTC
TRBJ1-1,TRBV5-1,TRBD1,CASSLFAQGGNTEAFF,TGCGCCAGCAGCTTGTTTGCTCAGGGGGGGAACACTGAAGCTTTCTTT
TRBJ1-4,TRBV24-1,TRBD1,CATSVRQGNEKLFF,TGTGCCACCAGTGTACGACAGGGGAATGAAAAACTGTTTTTT
TRBJ1-2,TRBV15,-,CATSRAMLEGYTF,TGTGCCACCAGCAGAGCGATGCTCGAGGGCTACACCTTC
TRBJ1-3,TRBV5-4,-,CASSPAGGKVSGNTIYF,TGTGCCAGCAGCCCGGCGGGGGGCAAGGTTTCTGGAAACACCATATATTTT
TRBJ1-6,TRBV4-3,-,CASSQENVENSPLHF,TGCGCCAGCAGCCAAGAGAATGTTGAGAATTCACCCCTCCACTTT
TRBJ1-3,TRBV15,TRBD1,CATNRDRVSGNTIYF,TGTGCCACCAACCGGGACAGGGTGTCAGGAAACACCATATATTTT
TRBJ2-7,TRBV6-5,TRBD1,CASSRHRGAYEQYF,TGTGCCAGCAGTCGACACAGGGGGGCCTACGAGCAGTACTTC
TRBJ2-1,TRBV20-1,TRBD2,CSASLTSGYNEQFF,TGCAGTGCTAGTCTGACTAGCGGCTACAATGAGCAGTTCTTC
TRBJ2-3,TRBV19,TRBD1,CASSISSGGRDTQYF,TGTGCCAGTAGTATCTCGTCAGGGGGCAGGGATACGCAGTATTTT